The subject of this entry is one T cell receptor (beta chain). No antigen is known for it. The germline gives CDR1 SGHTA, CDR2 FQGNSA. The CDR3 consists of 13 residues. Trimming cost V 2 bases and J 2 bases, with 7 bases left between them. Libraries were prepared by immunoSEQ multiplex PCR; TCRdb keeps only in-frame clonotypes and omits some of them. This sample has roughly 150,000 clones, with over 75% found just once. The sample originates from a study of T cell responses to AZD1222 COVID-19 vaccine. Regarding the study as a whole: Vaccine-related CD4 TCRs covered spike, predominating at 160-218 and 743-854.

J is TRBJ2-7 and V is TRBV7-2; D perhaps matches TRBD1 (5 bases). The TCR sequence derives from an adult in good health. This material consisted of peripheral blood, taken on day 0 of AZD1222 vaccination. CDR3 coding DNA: TGTGCCAGCAGCTTAAGACAGCCCTACGAGCAGTACTTC. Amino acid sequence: CASSLRQPYEQYF.